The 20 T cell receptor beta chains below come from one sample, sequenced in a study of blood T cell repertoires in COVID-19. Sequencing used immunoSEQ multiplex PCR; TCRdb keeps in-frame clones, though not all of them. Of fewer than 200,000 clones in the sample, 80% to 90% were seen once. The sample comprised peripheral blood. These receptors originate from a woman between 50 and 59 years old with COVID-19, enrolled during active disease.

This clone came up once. The CDR3 spells CASSQVDRGGGYTF. DNA for the CDR3: TGTGCCAGCAGCCAAGTCGACAGGGGGGGTGGCTACACCTTC. The genes are TRBV3-1 (or the pseudogene TRBV3-2) and TRBJ1-2; 9 nucleotides match TRBD1. V lost 1 base and J lost 7; bases outside the gene matches: 4. The CDR3 totals 14 residues. The germline V gene has CDR1 LGHDT and CDR2 YNNKEL (reference sequence).

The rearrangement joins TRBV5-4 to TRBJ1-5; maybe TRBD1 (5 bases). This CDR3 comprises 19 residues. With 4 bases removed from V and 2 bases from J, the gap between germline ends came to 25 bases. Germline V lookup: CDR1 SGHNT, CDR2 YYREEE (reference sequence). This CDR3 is CASSTLAGFRAGGNQPQHF. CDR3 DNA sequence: TGTGCCAGCAGCACACTGGCGGGCTTTAGGGCGGGGGGCAATCAGCCCCAGCATTTT.

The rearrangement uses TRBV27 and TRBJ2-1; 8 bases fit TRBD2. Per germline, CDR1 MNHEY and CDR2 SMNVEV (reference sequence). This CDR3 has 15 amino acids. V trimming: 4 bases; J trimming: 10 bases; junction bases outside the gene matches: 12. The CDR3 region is CASSSSGTRTGEQFF. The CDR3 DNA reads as TGTGCCAGCAGTTCATCCGGGACTAGAACGGGGGAGCAGTTCTTC.

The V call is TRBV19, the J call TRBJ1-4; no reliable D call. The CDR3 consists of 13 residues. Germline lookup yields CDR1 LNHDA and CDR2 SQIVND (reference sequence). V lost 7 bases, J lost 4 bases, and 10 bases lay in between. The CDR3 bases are TGTGCCAGTAACCGGGGAAGTAATGAAAAACTGTTTTTT. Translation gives CASNRGSNEKLFF.

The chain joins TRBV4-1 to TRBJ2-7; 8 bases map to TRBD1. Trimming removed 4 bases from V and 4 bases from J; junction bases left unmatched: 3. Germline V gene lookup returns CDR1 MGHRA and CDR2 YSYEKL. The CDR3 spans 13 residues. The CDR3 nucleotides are TGCGCCAGCAGCCCGGACAGGGCTTACGAGCAGTACTTC. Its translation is CASSPDRAYEQYF.

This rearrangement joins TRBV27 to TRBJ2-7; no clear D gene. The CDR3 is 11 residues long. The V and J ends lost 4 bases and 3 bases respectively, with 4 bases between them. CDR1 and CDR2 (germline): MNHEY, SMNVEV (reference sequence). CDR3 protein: CASSSNYEQYF. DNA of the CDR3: TGTGCCAGCAGTTCAAACTACGAGCAGTACTTC.

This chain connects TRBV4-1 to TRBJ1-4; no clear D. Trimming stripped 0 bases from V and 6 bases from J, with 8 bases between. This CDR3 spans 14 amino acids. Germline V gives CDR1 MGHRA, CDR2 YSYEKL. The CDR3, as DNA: TGCGCCAGCAGCCAAGATCAAGTAGATGAAAAACTGTTTTTT. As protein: CASSQDQVDEKLFF.

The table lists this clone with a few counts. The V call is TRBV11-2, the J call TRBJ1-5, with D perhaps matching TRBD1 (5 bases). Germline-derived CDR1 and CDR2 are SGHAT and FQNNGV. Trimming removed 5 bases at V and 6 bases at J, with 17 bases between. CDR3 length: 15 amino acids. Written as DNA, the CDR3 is TGTGCCAGCAGCAACGGGGAGGGGAGGGTTCAGCCCCAGCATTTT. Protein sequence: CASSNGEGRVQPQHF.

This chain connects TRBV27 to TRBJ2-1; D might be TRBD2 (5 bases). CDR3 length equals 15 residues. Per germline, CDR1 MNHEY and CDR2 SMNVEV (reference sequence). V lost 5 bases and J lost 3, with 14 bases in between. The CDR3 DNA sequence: TGTGCCAGCAGTCCCCGGATCGGGAACTACAATGAGCAGTTCTTC. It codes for CASSPRIGNYNEQFF.

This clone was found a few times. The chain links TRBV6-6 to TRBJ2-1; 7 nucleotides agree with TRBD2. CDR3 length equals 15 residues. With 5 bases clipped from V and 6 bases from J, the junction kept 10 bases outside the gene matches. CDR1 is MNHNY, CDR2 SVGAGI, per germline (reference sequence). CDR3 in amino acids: CASSNTGSGANEQFF. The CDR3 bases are TGTGCCAGCAGTAATACGGGGAGCGGGGCCAATGAGCAGTTCTTC.

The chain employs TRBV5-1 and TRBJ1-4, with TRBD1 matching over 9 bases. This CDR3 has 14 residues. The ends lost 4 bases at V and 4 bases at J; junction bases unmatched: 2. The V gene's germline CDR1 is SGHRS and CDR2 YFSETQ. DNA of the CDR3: TGCGCCAGCAGCCGGGACAGGGTTAATGAAAAACTGTTTTTT. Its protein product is CASSRDRVNEKLFF.

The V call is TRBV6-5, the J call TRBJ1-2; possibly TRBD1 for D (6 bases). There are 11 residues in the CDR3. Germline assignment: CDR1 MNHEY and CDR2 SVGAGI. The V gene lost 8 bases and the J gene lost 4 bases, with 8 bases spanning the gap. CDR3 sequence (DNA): TGTGCCAGCGGACAGAGCTATGGCTACACCTTC. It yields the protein CASGQSYGYTF.

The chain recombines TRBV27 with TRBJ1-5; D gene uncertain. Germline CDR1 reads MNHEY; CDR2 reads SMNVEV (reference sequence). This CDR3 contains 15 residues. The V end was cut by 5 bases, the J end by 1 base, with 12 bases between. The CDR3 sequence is CASSPGTLSNQPQHF. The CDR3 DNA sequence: TGTGCCAGCAGTCCAGGAACCCTCAGCAATCAGCCCCAGCATTTT.

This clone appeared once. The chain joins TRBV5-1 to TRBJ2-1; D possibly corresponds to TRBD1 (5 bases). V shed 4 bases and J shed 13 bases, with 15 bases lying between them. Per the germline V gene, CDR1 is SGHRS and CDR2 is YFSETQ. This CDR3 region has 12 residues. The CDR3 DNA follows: TGCGCCAGCAGCCCCGGTCAGCAGGGTCAGTTCTTC. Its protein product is CASSPGQQGQFF.

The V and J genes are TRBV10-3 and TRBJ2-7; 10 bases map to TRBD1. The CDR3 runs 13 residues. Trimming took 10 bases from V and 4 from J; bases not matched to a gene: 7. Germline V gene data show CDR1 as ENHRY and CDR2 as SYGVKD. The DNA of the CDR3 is TGTGCCACGGAGCTGGGACAGGGGTACGAGCAGTACTTC. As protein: CATELGQGYEQYF.

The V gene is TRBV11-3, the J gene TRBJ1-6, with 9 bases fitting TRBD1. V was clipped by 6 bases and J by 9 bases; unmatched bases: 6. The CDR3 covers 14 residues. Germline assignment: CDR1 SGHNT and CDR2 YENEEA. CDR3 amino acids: CASREQGAGSPLHF. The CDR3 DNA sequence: TGTGCCAGCAGGGAACAGGGGGCGGGTTCACCCCTCCACTTT.

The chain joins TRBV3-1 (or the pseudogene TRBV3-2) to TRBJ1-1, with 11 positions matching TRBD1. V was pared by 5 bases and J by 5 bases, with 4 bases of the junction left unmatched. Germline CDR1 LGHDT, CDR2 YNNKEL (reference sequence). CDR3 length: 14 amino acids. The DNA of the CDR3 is TGTGCCAGCAGCACCGGGACAGGGGGTACTGAAGCTTTCTTT. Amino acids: CASSTGTGGTEAFF.

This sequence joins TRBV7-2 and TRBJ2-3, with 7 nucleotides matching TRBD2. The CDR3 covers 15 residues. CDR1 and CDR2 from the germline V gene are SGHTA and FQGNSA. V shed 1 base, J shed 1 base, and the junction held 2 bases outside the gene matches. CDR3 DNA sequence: TGTGCCAGCAGCTTAGGGGACTACCGCACAGATACGCAGTATTTT. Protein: CASSLGDYRTDTQYF.

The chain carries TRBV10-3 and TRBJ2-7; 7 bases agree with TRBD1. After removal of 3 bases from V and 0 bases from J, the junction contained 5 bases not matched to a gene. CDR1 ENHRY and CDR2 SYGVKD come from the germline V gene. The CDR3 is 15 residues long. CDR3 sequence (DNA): TGTGCCATCAGTGACCCCGGGACAGCCTCCTACGAGCAGTACTTC. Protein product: CAISDPGTASYEQYF.

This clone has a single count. In DNA, the CDR3 is TGTGCCAGCAGCCAAAGCCTAGCGCAGACCCAAGAGACCCAGTACTTC. Its protein is CASSQSLAQTQETQYF. V gene TRBV3-1 (or the pseudogene TRBV3-2) combines with J gene TRBJ2-5, with a tentative D call TRBD2 (6 bases). Trimming removed 2 bases at V and 1 base at J, with 14 bases between. The CDR3 spans 16 residues. Germline values: CDR1 LGHDT, CDR2 YNNKEL (reference sequence).